What follows describes a single TCR beta chain. This record belongs to a study of cytomegalovirus exposure and HLA in healthy donors. The PCR was carried out with 60 Vbeta primers and 13 Jbeta primers. The method was immunoSEQ multiplex PCR; TCRdb's version includes in-frame clones alone and lacks a portion of them. The sample holds about 150,000 clones, roughly four fifths seen once. The CDR3 length is 19 residues. Per germline, CDR1 SGHAT and CDR2 FQNNGV. Trimming took 5 bases from V and 0 from J; bases not matched to a gene: 14. The V gene is TRBV11-2, the J gene TRBJ2-4, with 9 bases identical to TRBD2. Sequencing input: PBMCs. This TCR was recovered from a man aged 18-30 years in good health and CMV-seronegative. The CDR3 DNA reads as TGTGCCAGCAGCCCGACTAGCGGAAAAATCCGACTAGCCAAAAACATTCAGTACTTC. It is translated as CASSPTSGKIRLAKNIQYF.